The rows below give T cell receptor beta chains drawn from one sample of a study of CD8+CD57+ T cells in acquired aplastic anemia. TCRdb independently ran MiXCR on the reads; one entry per CDR3 protein. The sample contains 200,000 to 250,000 distinct CDR3 sequences, around 46% of which appear only once. Material for sequencing was sorted CD4+, CD8+, or CD8+CD57+ T cells (not recorded which) from PBMCs. Source of these receptors: a human donor with aplastic anemia. The CDR3 runs from the conserved cysteine through the conserved F or W. The D gene is left open where the match is weak. Some rows have no size entry. The others give once, few or many, or a class for an expanded clone.

TRBV25-1	-	TRBD1	TRBJ1-5	TGTGCCAGCAGTCCACAGGGGTATAGCAAATGGACAGGAGGGCAGCCCCAGCATTTT	CASSPQGYSKWTGGQPQHF
TRBV25-1	few	TRBD2	TRBJ2-7	TGTGCCAGCAGCTTGGAAGCGGGAGGCCTTAGCTCCTACAATGAGCAGTACTTC	CASSLEAGGLSSYNEQYF
TRBV2	-	TRBD1	TRBJ1-2	TGTGCCAGCAGTGATTCGACAGGGAGATTATATGGCTACACCTTC	CASSDSTGRLYGYTF
TRBV15	many	-	TRBJ1-5	TGTGCCACCAGCAGAGTCCTGAGCCACGGGCGGTCATCTTCGAATCAGCCCCAGCATTTT	CATSRVLSHGRSSSNQPQHF
TRBV5-1	-	TRBD1	TRBJ1-2	TGCGCCAGCAGCGGCGCGGGACAGCCGTATGGCTACACCTTC	CASSGAGQPYGYTF
TRBV24-1	few	TRBD1	TRBJ2-2	TGTGCCACCAGTGATTCGGGACAGGGGTATTCCGCCACCGGGGAGCTGTTTTTT	CATSDSGQGYSATGELFF
TRBV9	-	-	TRBJ2-1	TGTGCCAGCAGCGTATACGGGGTCGGTGAGCAGTTCTTC	CASSVYGVGEQFF
TRBV10-3	-	TRBD2	TRBJ2-1	TGTGCTAGCAGTTCCCGCGCAGCTACTAGCGGGAGGGGGCTCAATGAGCAGTTCTTC	CASSSRAATSGRGLNEQFF
TRBV9	-	-	TRBJ1-2	TGTGCCAGCAGCGTAGTAGAGGGAGGAAACGTTCATGGCTACACCTTC	CASSVVEGGNVHGYTF
TRBV3-2	-	-	TRBJ2-7	TGTGCCAGCGGGGGGGTCGAGCAGTACTTC	CASGGVEQYF
TRBV29-1	-	-	TRBJ2-7	TGCAGCGTTGAAGATGCCAGGGGGGAAGGTCGGTACGAGCAGTACTTC	CSVEDARGEGRYEQYF
TRBV9	many	-	TRBJ2-2	TGTGCCAGCAGCGTAATGCCGACCGGGGAGCTGTTTTTT	CASSVMPTGELFF
TRBV2	many	-	TRBJ1-1	TGTGCCAGCAGTGTTCGTTTGAACACTGAAGCTTTCTTT	CASSVRLNTEAFF
TRBV19	many	-	TRBJ2-4	TGTGCCAGTAGTACGGGCAGGGAGAGCAAAAACATTCAGTACTTC	CASSTGRESKNIQYF
TRBV7-6	many	-	TRBJ2-5	TGTGCCAGCAGCCACCGGGACACCCAAGAGACCCAGTACTTC	CASSHRDTQETQYF
TRBV29-1	-	-	TRBJ2-2	TGCAGCGTTGCGGGCCGGCCCGGGGAGCTGTTCTTT	CSVAGRPGELFF
TRBV5-5	many	-	TRBJ2-7	TGTGCCAGCAGCTTGTATTGGTTTTTGGGATCCTACGAGCAGTACTTC	CASSLYWFLGSYEQYF
TRBV20-1	few	-	TRBJ2-1	TGCAGTGCTTGTAAAGGTCGGAGTCACAATGAGCAGTTCTTC	CSACKGRSHNEQFF
TRBV20-1	few	-	TRBJ1-2	TGCAGTGCTAGGGCCGATTCAAACTATGGCTACACCTTC	CSARADSNYGYTF
TRBV11-2	many	-	TRBJ2-7	TGTGCCAGCAACCCACACGACTGGGGCTACGAGCAGTACTTC	CASNPHDWGYEQYF
TRBV7-9	many	-	TRBJ2-1	TGTGCCAGCAGCTTAGCGAGCAGCTTGGATGAGCAGTTCTTC	CASSLASSLDEQFF
TRBV9	-	TRBD1	TRBJ1-2	TGTGCCAGCAGCGTACAACAGGGGGACTACGGCTACACCTTC	CASSVQQGDYGYTF
TRBV5-6	many	-	TRBJ1-1	TGTGCCAGCAGCTCCTATGCTGAAGCTTTCTTT	CASSSYAEAFF
TRBV4-1	many	-	TRBJ2-1	TGCGCCAGCAGCCAAGTCGAGGGGGGCCTCAATGAGCAGTTCTTC	CASSQVEGGLNEQFF
TRBV15	-	-	TRBJ2-1	TGTGCCACCAGCTCCGGGGCCTCAGGCGATGAGCAGTTCTTC	CATSSGASGDEQFF
TRBV12-3/TRBV12-4	-	-	TRBJ1-5	TGTGCCAGCAGGGGGCTAGAGACCCAGCATTTT	CASRGLETQHF
TRBV29-1	-	-	TRBJ2-3	TGCAGCGTCCTCAGAGGACAGACTTTTAGCACAGATACGCAGTATTTT	CSVLRGQTFSTDTQYF
TRBV6-5	-	-	TRBJ2-7	TGTGCCAGCAGCGTCTCCGGGACCCTCTCCTACGAGCAGTACTTC	CASSVSGTLSYEQYF